This TCR beta chain was obtained from a study of CD8 T cells in Susac syndrome. All included Susac syndrome patients satisfied recently defined diagnostic criteria for definite or probable disease. The CDR3 covers 16 residues. Trimming cost V 8 bases and J 6 bases; bases outside gene matches: 8. Random hexamers were used to reverse transcribe the RNA input (roughly 0.5 to 1 ug). In TCRdb, the immunoSEQ multiplex PCR reads were re-called with MiXCR into one record per CDR3 protein. This sample has about 130,000 distinct CDR3 sequences; about 94% occur once, and the top ten carry approximately 0.2%. V and J are TRBV12-3 or TRBV12-4 and TRBJ2-2, with 14 bases identical to TRBD2. This sequence was found in a human donor with Susac syndrome. Sequencing was done on a sample of CD8+ T cells from PBMCs. CDR3 residues: CASEGLAGGSAGELFF. CDR3 DNA: TGTGCCAGCGAAGGACTAGCGGGGGGAAGTGCCGGGGAGCTGTTTTTT.